This TCR beta chain was recorded in a study of CD8+CD57+ T cells in acquired aplastic anemia. Profiling that covered TCR beta VDJ and CDR3 relied on genomic DNA as its template. TCRdb ran MiXCR on the reads and lists one entry per CDR3 protein. The sample lists about 160,000 distinct CDR3 sequences, more than 45% occurring once. Notes on the study in general: The study found no significant CD8+ Simpson's diversity difference between patients and controls.

Flow cytometry had shown expanded CD8+CD57+ cells in the patients chosen for sequencing. There were no patients without severe acquired aplastic anemia. Receipt of therapy had not occurred in any patient by the time of blood sampling. Comments on this clonotype: Antigen: not known.

This CDR3 has 15 amino acids. J gave up 8 bases and V 5 bases, and 13 bases lay outside the gene matches. Germline V lookup: CDR1 SEHNR, CDR2 FQNEAQ (reference sequence). The chain combines TRBV7-9 with TRBJ1-2; TRBD1 aligns across 8 bases. Specimen: sorted CD4+, CD8+, or CD8+CD57+ T cells (not recorded which) from PBMCs. The receptor's source is a human donor with aplastic anemia. CDR3: CASSPYDRGGAGYTF. The CDR3 coding sequence is TGTGCCAGCAGCCCATACGACAGGGGAGGGGCAGGCTACACCTTC.